The clone carrying this T cell receptor beta chain appeared a few times. Its antigen is undetermined. This entry is derived from a study of T cell responses to AZD1222 COVID-19 vaccine. Measured with immunoSEQ multiplex PCR; TCRdb has only the in-frame clones, and not every one. The sample yields around 150,000 clones, 80% to 95% seen once. Study-wide results and caveats: The breadth and depth of Spike-specific TCRs increased once two AZD1222 doses had been given.

Researchers grouped second doses given at about 4 or about 12 weeks into one pool. The CDR3 covers 14 residues. The germline V and J ends were trimmed by 6 bases and 0 bases, with 8 bases remaining between them. Germline-derived CDR1 and CDR2 are MGHDK and SYGVNS. This chain uses TRBV25-1 with TRBJ2-2; TRBD1 might be the D (6 bases). This TCR was sampled from an adult who received the AZD1222 COVID-19 vaccine. The sequenced sample was peripheral blood, obtained 28 days after the second AZD1222 dose. In nucleotides, the CDR3 is TGTGCCAGCAGCGGGACACCGAACACCGGGGAGCTGTTTTTT. This codes for CASSGTPNTGELFF.